This T cell receptor beta chain was identified in a study of OX40 agonist ivuxolimab in advanced cancers. Turning to the study itself: Patients treated during dose escalation were battling hepatocellular carcinoma, melanoma, renal cell or head and neck cancer. Subjects had a mean age of about 60 years, with a range of about 23 to 79; more than 70% were male. Findings of the study overall: The average count of expanded clones was higher among CD8+ T cells than among CD4+.

Sequencing was performed with immunoSEQ multiplex PCR; in TCRdb, only in-frame clones are kept and a portion is missing. The sample lists about 23,000 clones; 60% to 80% were seen once. The V end lost 4 bases, the J end lost 1 base, and 11 bases lay between the germline ends. The CDR3 extends over 14 amino acids. Germline V gene sequence: CDR1 PRHDT, CDR2 FYEKMQ (reference sequence). About this clone itself: What it binds is not known.

The TCR originated in an adult with an advanced solid tumor such as melanoma, head and neck, liver or kidney cancer. The sequencing used CD4+ or CD8+ T cells sorted from blood, collected in a trial of the OX40 agonist ivuxolimab. This chain links TRBV13 with TRBJ2-7, with a weak D call TRBD2 (5 bases). As DNA, the CDR3 is TGTGCCAGCAGCTCAGCAAGCGGTTCCTACGAGCAGTACTTC. The encoded protein is CASSSASGSYEQYF.